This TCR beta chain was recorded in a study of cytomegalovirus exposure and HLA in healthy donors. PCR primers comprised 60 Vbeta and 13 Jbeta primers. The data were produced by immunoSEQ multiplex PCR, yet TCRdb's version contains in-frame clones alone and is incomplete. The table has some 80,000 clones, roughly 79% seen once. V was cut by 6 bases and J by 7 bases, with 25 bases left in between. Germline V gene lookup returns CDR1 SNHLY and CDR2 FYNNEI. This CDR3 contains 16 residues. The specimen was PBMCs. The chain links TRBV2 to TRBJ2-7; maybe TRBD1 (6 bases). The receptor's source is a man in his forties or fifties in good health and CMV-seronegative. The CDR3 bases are TGTGCCAGCAGCCAACTCTCCGGGACATCGGCACTGGAGCAGTACTTC. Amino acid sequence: CASSQLSGTSALEQYF. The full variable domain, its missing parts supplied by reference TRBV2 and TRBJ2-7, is EPEVTQTPSHQVTQMGQEVILRCVPISNHLYFYWYRQILGQKVEFLVSFYNNEISEKSEIFDDQFSVERPDGSNFTLKIRSTKLEDSAMYFCASSQLSGTSALEQYFGPGTRLTVT.